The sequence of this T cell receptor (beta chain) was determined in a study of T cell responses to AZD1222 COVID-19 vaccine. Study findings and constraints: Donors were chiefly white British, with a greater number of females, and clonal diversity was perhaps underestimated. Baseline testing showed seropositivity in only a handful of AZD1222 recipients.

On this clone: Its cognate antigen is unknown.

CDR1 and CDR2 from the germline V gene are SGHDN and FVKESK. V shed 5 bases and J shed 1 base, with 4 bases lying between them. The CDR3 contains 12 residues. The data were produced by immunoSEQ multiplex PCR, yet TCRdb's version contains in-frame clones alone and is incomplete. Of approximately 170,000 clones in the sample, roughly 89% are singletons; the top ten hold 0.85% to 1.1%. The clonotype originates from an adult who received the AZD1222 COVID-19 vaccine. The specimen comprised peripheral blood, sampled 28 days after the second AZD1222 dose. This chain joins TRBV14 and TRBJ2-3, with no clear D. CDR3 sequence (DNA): TGTGCCAGCAGCGTCCGCACAGATACGCAGTATTTT. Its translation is CASSVRTDTQYF. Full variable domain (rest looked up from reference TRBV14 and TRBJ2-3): EAGVTQFPSHSVIEKGQTVTLRCDPISGHDNLYWYRRVMGKEIKFLLHFVKESKQDESGMPNNRFLAERTGGTYSTLKVQPAELEDSGVYFCASSVRTDTQYFGPGTRLTVL.